The 12 T cell receptor beta chains reported below all come from one sample, sequenced in a study of T cell changes during pregnancy in multiple sclerosis. Using immunoSEQ multiplex PCR, the repertoire was profiled, and TCRdb retains in-frame clones only, with some absent. The sample carries about 50,000 clones, roughly 89% recorded once. The sample here was peripheral blood, taken after pregnancy. The source is a female donor in good health, enrolled as a control in a pregnancy study.

CDR3 nucleotides: TGTGCCAGCAGCTTAGGACAGGCGGGTGAAGCTTTCTTT. Amino acids: CASSLGQAGEAFF. This chain links TRBV7-8 with TRBJ1-1; D possibly corresponds to TRBD1 (6 bases). Germline V gene data show CDR1 as SGHVS and CDR2 as FQNEAQ. Trimming removed 1 base at V and 7 bases at J, with 10 bases between. This CDR3 spans 13 amino acids.

The chain uses TRBV6-5 and TRBJ2-6, with D possibly being TRBD2 (5 bases). Germline V CDR1 and CDR2: MNHEY, SVGAGI. The CDR3 consists of 13 residues. V was pared by 6 bases and J by 4 bases, with 7 bases between. CDR3 bases: TGTGCCAGCAGGGGCGGGGGGGCCAACGTCCTGACTTTC. Its translation is CASRGGGANVLTF.

In DNA form, the CDR3 reads TGTGCCAGCAGCTTAGGGAGAGGGATGTATTACGAGCAGTACTTC. Encoded protein: CASSLGRGMYYEQYF. The rearrangement uses TRBV11-2 and TRBJ2-7; D perhaps matches TRBD2 (5 bases). V lost 1 base, J lost 4 bases, and 14 bases lay in between. The CDR3 has 15 residues. CDR1 is SGHAT and CDR2 is FQNNGV in the germline V gene.

The CDR3 DNA reads TGTGCCAGCAGTTCCCCGACTAGCGGGGGGGCCGCGGTAAATGAGCAGTTCTTC. Translated, it gives CASSSPTSGGAAVNEQFF. This sequence joins TRBV5-6 and TRBJ2-1, with TRBD2 matching over 14 bases. Trimming took 5 bases from V and 7 from J; bases not matched to a gene: 14. Germline CDR1 SGHDT, CDR2 YYEEEE. The CDR3 runs 18 residues.

The chain has TRBV14 and TRBJ2-3, with 8 nucleotides matching TRBD2. Germline V gives CDR1 SGHDN, CDR2 FVKESK. The CDR3 has 16 residues. After removal of 2 bases from V and 6 bases from J, the junction contained 10 bases not matched to a gene. The CDR3, as DNA: TGTGCCAGCAGCCAAATGAGCGGGGGCCTTAAGGATACGCAGTATTTT. It is translated as CASSQMSGGLKDTQYF.

The rearrangement joins TRBV6-5 to TRBJ2-3; 7 bases are shared with TRBD2. Trimming took 7 bases from V and 0 from J; bases not matched to a gene: 4. The CDR3 is made up of 14 amino acids. Germline V gene lookup returns CDR1 MNHEY and CDR2 SVGAGI. The CDR3 DNA reads as TGTGCCAGCACCAAGCGGGGCAGCACAGATACGCAGTATTTT. It specifies CASTKRGSTDTQYF.

The V call is TRBV14, the J call TRBJ1-1; the D gene is possibly TRBD1 (5 bases). Between the trimmed V and J ends, which lost 1 base and 5 bases, there was a span of 11 bases. Germline CDR1 SGHDN, CDR2 FVKESK. This CDR3 contains 14 residues. CDR3 amino acids: CASSQVYGATEAFF. The CDR3 bases are TGTGCCAGCAGCCAAGTCTATGGGGCAACTGAAGCTTTCTTT.

The J gene is TRBJ2-3, the V gene TRBV7-3, with 7 bases identical to TRBD2. There are 14 residues in the CDR3. Germline-derived CDR1 and CDR2 are SGHTA and FQGTGA. After removal of 4 bases from V and 4 bases from J, the junction contained 5 bases not matched to a gene. The CDR3 DNA reads TGTGCCAGCAGCTCAACAGGACTAGCAGATACGCAGTATTTT. Amino acid sequence: CASSSTGLADTQYF.

The V and J genes are TRBV29-1 and TRBJ1-4, with D perhaps TRBD1 (5 bases). Germline-derived CDR1 and CDR2 are SQVTM and ANQGSEA. CDR3 size: 12 residues. The CDR3 region is CASWGAGEKLFF. CDR3 in DNA: TGCGCCTCGTGGGGCGCCGGGGAAAAACTGTTTTTT.

The chain has TRBV27 and TRBJ1-4; D unclear. CDR3 length: 13 amino acids. The ends were cut back, 6 bases at V and 12 bases at J, with 17 bases in the middle. The V gene's germline CDR1 is MNHEY and CDR2 SMNVEV (reference sequence). The CDR3 reads CASSPPPGLQLFF. The CDR3 nucleotides read TGTGCCAGCAGCCCCCCCCCGGGGTTGCAACTGTTTTTT.

The chain is built from TRBV7-2 and TRBJ2-5; D may be TRBD1 (5 bases). Deletions cut 8 bases from V and 4 bases from J, with 14 bases between. Germline V gene data show CDR1 as SGHTA and CDR2 as FQGNSA. The CDR3 loop spans 13 amino acids. The CDR3 DNA reads as TGTGCCAGCGGACCGGATCAGGGAGAGACCCAGTACTTC. Amino acids: CASGPDQGETQYF.

This clone was counted a single time. The chain links TRBV5-4 to TRBJ1-4; D is perhaps TRBD1 (6 bases). V gave up 3 bases and J gave up 8 bases, with 14 bases separating them. Germline lookup yields CDR1 SGHNT and CDR2 YYREEE (reference sequence). This CDR3 contains 14 residues. The chain's CDR3 is CASSSTGTREKLFF. CDR3 in DNA: TGTGCCAGCAGCTCGACAGGAACAAGGGAAAAACTGTTTTTT.